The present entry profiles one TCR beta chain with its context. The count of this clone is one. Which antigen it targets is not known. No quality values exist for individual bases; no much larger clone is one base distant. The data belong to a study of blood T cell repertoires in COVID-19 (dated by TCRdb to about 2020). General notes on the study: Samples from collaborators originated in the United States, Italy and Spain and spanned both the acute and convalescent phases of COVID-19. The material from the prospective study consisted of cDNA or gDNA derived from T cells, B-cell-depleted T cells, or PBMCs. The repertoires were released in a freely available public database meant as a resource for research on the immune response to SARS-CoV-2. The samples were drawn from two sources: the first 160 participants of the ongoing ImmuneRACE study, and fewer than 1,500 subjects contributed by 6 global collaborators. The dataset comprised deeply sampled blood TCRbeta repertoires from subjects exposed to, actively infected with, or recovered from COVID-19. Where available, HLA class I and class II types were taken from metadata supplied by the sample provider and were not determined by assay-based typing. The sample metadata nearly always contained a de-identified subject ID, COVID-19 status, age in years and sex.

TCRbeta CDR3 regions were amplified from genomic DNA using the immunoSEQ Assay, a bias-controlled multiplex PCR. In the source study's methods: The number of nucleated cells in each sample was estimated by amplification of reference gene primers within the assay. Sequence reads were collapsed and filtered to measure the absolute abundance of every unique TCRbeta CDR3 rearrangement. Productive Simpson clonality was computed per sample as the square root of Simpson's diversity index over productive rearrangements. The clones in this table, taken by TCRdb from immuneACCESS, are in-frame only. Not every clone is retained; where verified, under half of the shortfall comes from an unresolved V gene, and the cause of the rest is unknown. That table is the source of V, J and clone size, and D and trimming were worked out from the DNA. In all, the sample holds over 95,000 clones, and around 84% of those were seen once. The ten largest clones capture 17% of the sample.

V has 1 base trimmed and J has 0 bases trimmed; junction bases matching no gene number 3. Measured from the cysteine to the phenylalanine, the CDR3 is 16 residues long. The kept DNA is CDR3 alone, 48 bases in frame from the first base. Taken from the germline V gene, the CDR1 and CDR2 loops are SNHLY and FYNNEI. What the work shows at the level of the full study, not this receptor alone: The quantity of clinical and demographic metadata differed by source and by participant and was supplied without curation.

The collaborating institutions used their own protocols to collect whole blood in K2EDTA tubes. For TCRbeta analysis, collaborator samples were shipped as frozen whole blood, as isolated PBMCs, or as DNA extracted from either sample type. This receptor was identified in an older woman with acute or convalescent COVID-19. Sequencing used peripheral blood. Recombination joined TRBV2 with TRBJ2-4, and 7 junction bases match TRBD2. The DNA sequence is TGTGCCAGCAGTGAAGACTCTAGCGGAGCCAAAAACATTCAGTACTTC. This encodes CASSEDSSGAKNIQYF.